The 18 T cell receptor beta chains presented below share a single source sample, sequenced in a study of cytomegalovirus exposure and HLA in healthy donors. PCR used 60 Vbeta primers and 13 Jbeta primers. This table comes from immunoSEQ multiplex PCR, and its TCRdb copy is limited to in-frame clones, with some not included. The profile covers around 130,000 clones, with 76% appearing a single time and approximately 1.8% taken by the ten largest. Input material: PBMCs. These receptor sequences come from a middle-aged man in good health and CMV-seronegative.

The rearrangement links TRBV29-1 to TRBJ2-2; D uncertain. CDR3 length equals 14 residues. The V gene lost 2 bases and the J gene lost 0 bases, with 7 bases spanning the gap. Germline V lookup: CDR1 SQVTM, CDR2 ANQGSEA. DNA of the CDR3: TGCAGCGTTGAAACGTACTCGAACACCGGGGAGCTGTTTTTT. Amino acid sequence: CSVETYSNTGELFF.

The V and J genes are TRBV28 and TRBJ1-3, with 7 bases fitting TRBD1. This CDR3 is built from 19 residues. The J segment lost 0 bases and the V segment lost 8 bases, leaving 19 bases of the junction unmatched. The germline gives CDR1 MDHEN, CDR2 SYDVKM. The CDR3 nucleotides read TGTGCCAGCGCCGTATCCCTGGCGGGACAGAAAAGCTCTGGAAACACCATATATTTT. Its protein is CASAVSLAGQKSSGNTIYF.

This sequence joins TRBV18 and TRBJ2-3, with D possibly TRBD2 on 6 matching bases. Germline V gives CDR1 KGHSH, CDR2 LQKENI. Trimming cost V 1 base and J 2 bases, with 13 bases left between them. The CDR3 covers 16 residues. The CDR3, as DNA: TGTGCCAGCTCACCACGCCTAGCGAGGGACACAGATACGCAGTATTTT. Translation: CASSPRLARDTDTQYF. Full variable domain (missing parts from reference TRBV18 and TRBJ2-3): NAGVMQNPRHLVRRRGQEARLRCSPMKGHSHVYWYRQLPEEGLKFMVYLQKENIIDESGMPKERFSAEFPKEGPSILRIQQVVRGDSAAYFCASSPRLARDTDTQYFGPGTRLTVL.

V gene TRBV5-6 combines with J gene TRBJ1-2; TRBD1 matches at 9 bases. There are 14 residues in the CDR3. J lost 8 bases, V lost 4 bases, and 9 bases had no gene match. Germline V gene sequence: CDR1 SGHDT, CDR2 YYEEEE. Written as DNA, the CDR3 is TGTGCCAGCAGCCACAGGGGGCCGGCGTGGGGCTACACCTTC. As protein: CASSHRGPAWGYTF.

V and J are TRBV28 and TRBJ1-3, with no clear D. CDR3 size: 15 residues. Germline loops: CDR1 MDHEN, CDR2 SYDVKM. The germline V and J ends were trimmed by 6 bases and 0 bases, with 12 bases remaining between them. The CDR3 sequence: CASRPPASSGNTIYF. The CDR3 DNA reads TGTGCCAGCAGACCACCTGCCAGCTCTGGAAACACCATATATTTT.

The chain uses TRBV11-3 and TRBJ2-2, with 7 bases aligning to TRBD1. The germline gives CDR1 SGHNT, CDR2 YENEEA. This CDR3 region has 15 residues. The junction had 8 bases not matched to a gene; V was cut back by 5 bases and J by 5 bases. The CDR3 protein is CASSLGTVQTGELFF. Written as DNA, the CDR3 is TGTGCCAGCAGCCTAGGGACAGTCCAAACCGGGGAGCTGTTTTTT.

On this clone: Other nucleotide sequences in the sample specify the same CDR3. The chain's CDR3 is CAWSVGVSGELFF. CDR3 in DNA: TGTGCCTGGAGTGTGGGAGTATCGGGGGAGCTGTTTTTT. This chain connects TRBV30 to TRBJ2-2, with D maybe TRBD2 (5 bases). The germline V gene encodes CDR1 GTSNPN and CDR2 SVGIG (reference sequence). The CDR3 runs 13 residues. V dropped 0 bases and J dropped 8 bases, with 10 bases sitting between them.

V and J are TRBV11-2 and TRBJ2-5, with 9 bases matching TRBD1. CDR3 length equals 14 residues. CDR1 SGHAT and CDR2 FQNNGV come from the germline V gene. The ends lost 5 bases at V and 3 bases at J; junction bases unmatched: 4. Here the CDR3 DNA reads TGTGCCAGCAGCCTCGGACAGGGGAAAGAGACCCAGTACTTC. It is translated as CASSLGQGKETQYF.

The chain uses TRBV5-4 and TRBJ1-5; 7 bases align to TRBD1. Germline V CDR1 and CDR2: SGHNT, YYREEE (reference sequence). The V segment lost 2 bases and the J segment 3 bases; nucleotides outside the gene matches: 8. The CDR3 covers 16 residues. CDR3 bases: TGTGCCAGCAGCTTAAGCCCCGACAGGGACAATCAGCCCCAGCATTTT. Translation gives CASSLSPDRDNQPQHF.

The rearrangement joins TRBV2 to TRBJ2-5; D is perhaps TRBD1 (6 bases). The DNA end favors TRBJ2-7, so the J call may be wrong. The CDR3 sequence is 15 residues long. The V gene's germline CDR1 is SNHLY and CDR2 FYNNEI. CDR3 loop: CASSEALTGSYEQYF. The CDR3 coding sequence is TGTGCCAGCAGTGAAGCCCTGACAGGCAGCTACGAGCAGTACTTC.

This chain links TRBV6-1 with TRBJ1-4; possibly TRBD1 for D (5 bases). The ends were cut back, 2 bases at V and 4 bases at J, with 17 bases in the middle. Per the germline V gene, CDR1 is MNHNS and CDR2 is SASEGT. There are 17 residues in the CDR3. The CDR3: CASSESLMAGINEKLFF. As DNA, the CDR3 is TGTGCCAGCAGTGAATCCCTTATGGCAGGGATTAATGAAAAACTGTTTTTT.

The V gene is TRBV5-4, the J gene TRBJ2-5; D is perhaps TRBD1 (5 bases). CDR3 size: 13 residues. Germline lookup yields CDR1 SGHNT and CDR2 YYREEE (reference sequence). V lost 5 bases and J lost 2, with 10 bases in between. CDR3 protein: CASSQGEQETQYF. The CDR3 DNA is TGTGCCAGCAGTCAGGGTGAGCAAGAGACCCAGTACTTC.

The rearrangement uses TRBV7-9 and TRBJ1-3, with a weak D call TRBD1 (5 bases). The germline V gene has CDR1 SEHNR and CDR2 FQNEAQ (reference sequence). This CDR3 spans 16 amino acids. V lost 2 bases and J lost 0, with 11 bases in between. This CDR3 is CASSLYPDSSGNTIYF. CDR3 in DNA: TGTGCCAGCAGCTTATACCCCGACAGCTCTGGAAACACCATATATTTT.

V usage is TRBV2 and J usage is TRBJ2-3, with a possible D match to TRBD1 (5 bases). This CDR3 region has 16 residues. Germline V gene sequence: CDR1 SNHLY, CDR2 FYNNEI. V was pared by 6 bases and J by 2 bases, with 18 bases between. CDR3 bases: TGTGCCAGCAGAAAGGGGTTGGCGGCAAACACAGATACGCAGTATTTT. Its protein product is CASRKGLAANTDTQYF.

This sequence joins TRBV11-1 and TRBJ2-7; 12 bases match TRBD2. Per the germline V gene, CDR1 is SGHAT and CDR2 is FQDESV (reference sequence). V lost 4 bases and J lost 2; bases outside the gene matches: 3. There are 15 residues in the CDR3. This CDR3 reads CASSSWTSGTYEQYF. Here the CDR3 DNA reads TGTGCCAGCAGCTCCTGGACTAGCGGGACCTACGAGCAGTACTTC. Supplemented by reference TRBV11-1 and TRBJ2-7, the full variable domain reads EAEVAQSPRYKITEKSQAVAFWCDPISGHATLYWYRQILGQGPELLVQFQDESVVDDSQLPKDRFSAERLKGVDSTLKIQPAELGDSAMYLCASSSWTSGTYEQYFGPGTRLTVT.

The rearrangement links TRBV5-6 to TRBJ2-5; 10 positions match TRBD1. The end of the DNA aligns better with TRBJ2-7, so the J call may be wrong. From germline, CDR1 is SGHDT and CDR2 YYEEEE. The CDR3 is 15 residues long. The CDR3 DNA is TGTGCCAGCAGCAGTGCAGACAGGGGGCTCGACGAGCAGTACTTC. This encodes CASSSADRGLDEQYF.

This chain's CDR3 is CASSVGEGGGNTIYF. The CDR3 DNA is TGTGCCAGCAGCGTAGGTGAAGGAGGGGGAAACACCATATATTTT. The V gene is TRBV9, the J gene TRBJ1-3, with unresolved D. Trimming pared 0 bases from V and 4 bases from J, leaving 11 bases between. Germline V gene sequence: CDR1 SGDLS, CDR2 YYNGEE. The CDR3 has 15 residues.

The chain joins TRBV2 to TRBJ2-7; 8 bases map to TRBD1. CDR3 length: 13 amino acids. After removal of 7 bases from V and 1 base from J, the junction contained 3 bases not matched to a gene. The V gene's germline CDR1 is SNHLY and CDR2 FYNNEI. CDR3 DNA: TGTGCCAGCACAGGGGGCAGTTCCTACGAGCAGTACTTC. Encoded protein: CASTGGSSYEQYF.